Following are 4 T cell receptor beta chains from one sample sequenced in a study of shared clonotypes between healthy human individuals. Naive-designated CD8 cells lacked CD45RO, were positively enriched for CCR7, and omitted terminally differentiated effector memory CD45RA+ cells. Clones were read by immunoSEQ multiplex PCR, and TCRdb kept only the in-frame ones, dropping some. Of roughly 650,000 clones listed, 95% to 97% are singletons. Sequenced material: naive CD8+ T cells sorted from blood. The receptors stem from a woman in her thirties in good health.

The genes are TRBV10-2 and TRBJ2-7; D remains unclear. The CDR3 contains 10 residues. The V gene lost 8 bases and the J gene lost 3 bases, with 5 bases spanning the gap. Germline CDR1 is WSHSY and CDR2 is SAAADI. CDR3: CASANYEQYF. The CDR3 nucleotides are TGCGCCAGCGCAAACTACGAGCAGTACTTC.

This chain links TRBV2 with TRBJ2-7; 7 positions match TRBD2. Germline loops: CDR1 SNHLY, CDR2 FYNNEI. The CDR3 is 13 residues long. J gave up 1 base and V 10 bases, and 7 bases lay outside the gene matches. The CDR3 DNA follows: TGTGCCACAGTTCAGGGAGGGTCCTACGAGCAGTACTTC. Translated: CATVQGGSYEQYF.

This chain links TRBV5-4 with TRBJ2-5; TRBD2 matches 8 bases. CDR1 is SGHNT and CDR2 is YYREEE in the germline V gene (reference sequence). J gave up 8 bases and V 4 bases, and 7 bases lay outside the gene matches. This CDR3 comprises 13 residues. The CDR3 loop reads CASSPTSGSTQYF. The DNA for the CDR3 is TGTGCCAGCAGCCCTACTAGCGGCAGCACCCAGTACTTC. Filled out from reference TRBV5-4 and TRBJ2-5, the complete variable domain reads ETGVTQSPTHLIKTRGQQVTLRCSSQSGHNTVSWYQQALGQGPQFIFQYYREEENGRGNFPPRFSGLQFPNYSSELNVNALELDDSALYLCASSPTSGSTQYFGPGTRLLVL.

The V call is TRBV6-1, the J call TRBJ2-3; unclear D gene. The germline V gene encodes CDR1 MNHNS and CDR2 SASEGT. The V end was cut by 2 bases, the J end by 8 bases, with 8 bases between. The CDR3 is made up of 12 amino acids. This CDR3 is CASSEILGTQYF. In DNA form, the CDR3 reads TGTGCCAGCAGTGAAATTCTCGGTACGCAGTATTTT.